These 18 T cell receptor beta chains share one sample of origin, sequenced in a study of blood T cell repertoires in COVID-19. The protocol was immunoSEQ multiplex PCR, while the TCRdb copy is restricted to in-frame clones and leaves out a portion. The table has about 180,000 clones, approximately 88% seen once. The sample was peripheral blood. The receptors here all came from a woman aged 40-49 years with COVID-19, enrolled during active disease.

This rearrangement joins TRBV11-2 to TRBJ2-2; 7 nucleotides align to TRBD1. This CDR3 is 15 amino acids long. From germline, CDR1 is SGHAT and CDR2 FQNNGV. V lost 5 bases, J lost 4 bases, and 7 bases stayed unmatched. The CDR3 loop is CASSHRGSGTGELFF. The CDR3 region has the DNA TGTGCCAGCAGCCACAGGGGATCGGGCACCGGGGAGCTGTTTTTT.

This chain connects TRBV20-1 to TRBJ1-1; D is uncertain. This CDR3 is built from 11 residues. Trimming stripped 3 bases from V and 3 bases from J, with 5 bases between. Germline assignment: CDR1 DFQATT and CDR2 SNEGSKA (reference sequence). The CDR3 region is CSASGDTEAFF. CDR3 coding DNA: TGCAGTGCTAGCGGGGACACTGAAGCTTTCTTT.

This clone is termed medium-sized. The CDR3 nucleotides read TGTGCCAGCAGCATAACCTACGAGCAGTACTTC. Translated, it gives CASSITYEQYF. The chain employs TRBV7-8 and TRBJ2-7; D not certain. The V gene lost 5 bases and the J gene lost 2 bases, with 4 bases spanning the gap. This CDR3 is 11 amino acids long. Germline values: CDR1 SGHVS, CDR2 FQNEAQ.

The CDR3, as DNA: TGTGCCAGCAGTCCGGGGGGGGTCTTTGGCTACACCTTC. Translating it yields CASSPGGVFGYTF. The chain joins TRBV12-3 or TRBV12-4 to TRBJ1-2; tentative D call: TRBD1 (5 bases). Trimming shortened V by 5 bases and J by 7 bases, and 14 bases separated the two germline ends. The CDR3 sequence is 13 residues long.

The chain has TRBV19 and TRBJ1-5; D is possibly TRBD1 (5 bases). The V end lost 3 bases, the J end lost 2 bases, and 11 bases lay between the germline ends. CDR1 is LNHDA, CDR2 SQIVND, per germline (reference sequence). The CDR3 covers 15 residues. As DNA, the CDR3 is TGTGCCAGTAGTATTCTGGGAGGGGGCAATCAGCCCCAGCATTTT. Amino acids: CASSILGGGNQPQHF.

The chain joins TRBV6-1 to TRBJ1-3; perhaps TRBD1 as D (5 bases). Germline V gives CDR1 MNHNS, CDR2 SASEGT. V gave up 4 bases and J gave up 2 bases, with 15 bases separating them. CDR3 length: 16 amino acids. The CDR3 sequence is CASSVDPGAAGNTIYF. CDR3 coding DNA: TGTGCCAGCAGTGTAGATCCTGGGGCGGCTGGAAACACCATATATTTT.

The rearrangement uses TRBV6-1 and TRBJ1-1; 9 bases align to TRBD1. The CDR3 runs 14 residues. V was clipped by 4 bases and J by 7 bases; unmatched bases: 7. CDR1 MNHNS and CDR2 SASEGT come from the germline V gene. The CDR3 reads CASSGTGGKGEAFF. Written as DNA, the CDR3 is TGTGCCAGCAGTGGAACAGGGGGCAAGGGTGAAGCTTTCTTT.

This sequence joins TRBV28 and TRBJ2-7; a possible D gene is TRBD1 (6 bases). The V gene's germline CDR1 is MDHEN and CDR2 SYDVKM. The ends were cut back, 6 bases at V and 6 bases at J, with 12 bases in the middle. This CDR3 is built from 12 residues. CDR3 loop: CASSRGFREQYF. CDR3 sequence (DNA): TGTGCCAGCAGCAGGGGTTTTCGCGAGCAGTACTTC. Full variable domain (missing parts from reference TRBV28 and TRBJ2-7): DVKVTQSSRYLVKRTGEKVFLECVQDMDHENMFWYRQDPGLGLRLIYFSYDVKMKEKGDIPEGYSVSREKKERFSLILESASTNQTSMYLCASSRGFREQYFGPGTRLTVT.

This clone was seen more than once but under ten times. The rearrangement uses TRBV28 and TRBJ2-7; TRBD2 matches at 12 bases. The V segment lost 7 bases and the J segment 5 bases; nucleotides outside the gene matches: 9. Germline lookup yields CDR1 MDHEN and CDR2 SYDVKM. The CDR3 loop spans 15 amino acids. The CDR3 is CASNLLAGGRNEQYF. CDR3 in DNA: TGTGCCAGCAACTTACTAGCGGGAGGTCGTAACGAGCAGTACTTC.

The sample holds one count of this clone. V and J are TRBV5-1 and TRBJ2-2; weak D call: TRBD1 (5 bases). The CDR3 is 15 amino acids. Germline CDR1 reads SGHRS; CDR2 reads YFSETQ. The V end was cut by 1 base, the J end by 2 bases, with 9 bases between. The CDR3 loop reads CASSLQTANTGELFF. In DNA form, the CDR3 reads TGCGCCAGCAGCTTGCAGACAGCTAACACCGGGGAGCTGTTTTTT.

The chain carries TRBV21-1 and TRBJ2-2; TRBD1, the D gene given by the table, was not confirmed from the DNA. TRBV21-1 is given as a pseudogene. The CDR3 is 15 amino acids. In nucleotides, the CDR3 is TGTGCCAGCACAAATCGACAGGACAACACCGGGGAGCTGTTTTTT. It encodes CASTNRQDNTGELFF.

The V gene is TRBV7-9, the J gene TRBJ1-2; weak D call: TRBD1 (6 bases). V was pared by 5 bases and J by 8 bases, with 18 bases between. The CDR3 runs to 14 residues. The germline gives CDR1 SEHNR, CDR2 FQNEAQ (reference sequence). The CDR3 is CASSHLGASGGYTF. The CDR3 DNA reads as TGTGCCAGCAGCCACTTGGGGGCGTCTGGGGGCTACACCTTC.

This rearrangement joins TRBV5-1 to TRBJ2-5; 8 bases fit TRBD1. J gave up 5 bases and V 4 bases, and 10 bases lay outside the gene matches. The CDR3 has 15 residues. Germline V gene sequence: CDR1 SGHRS, CDR2 YFSETQ. The CDR3 DNA reads as TGCGCCAGCAGCCCAGGGCAGGGGGCTGTGGAGACCCAGTACTTC. It translates to CASSPGQGAVETQYF.

The chain couples TRBV6-5 to TRBJ1-2, with D perhaps TRBD1 (5 bases). Germline V CDR1 and CDR2: MNHEY, SVGAGI. V was clipped by 2 bases and J by 1 base, with 8 bases between them. The CDR3 covers 14 residues. Here the CDR3 reads CASSYDSFNYGYTF. DNA for the CDR3: TGTGCCAGCAGTTACGACAGCTTTAACTATGGCTACACCTTC.

The V gene is TRBV9, the J gene TRBJ2-3, with TRBD2 identical over 7 bases. The CDR3 consists of 16 residues. With 4 bases clipped from V and 2 bases from J, the junction kept 10 bases outside the gene matches. Per germline, CDR1 SGDLS and CDR2 YYNGEE. CDR3 amino acids: CASSLREGVFTDTQYF. In nucleotides, the CDR3 is TGTGCCAGCAGCCTAAGGGAGGGTGTGTTCACAGATACGCAGTATTTT.

CDR3 coding DNA: TGCAGCGTTGAGTCCAGTTTTTTCCCTGAGCAGTTCTTC. The encoded protein is CSVESSFFPEQFF. The chain links TRBV29-1 to TRBJ2-1, with D uncertain. Germline values: CDR1 SQVTM, CDR2 ANQGSEA. V was shortened by 3 bases and J by 9 bases, with 15 bases between the two germline ends. The CDR3 loop spans 13 amino acids.

The V call is TRBV7-9, the J call TRBJ2-2; 11 nucleotides align to TRBD2. The length of the CDR3 is 15 residues. Germline CDR1 and CDR2: SEHNR and FQNEAQ (reference sequence). Germline trimming cut 7 bases from V and 9 bases from J; bases unmatched to any gene: 10. CDR3 residues: CASIVGTSGHRELFF. DNA for the CDR3: TGTGCCAGCATCGTGGGGACTAGCGGCCACCGGGAGCTGTTTTTT.

This clone was picked up one time. The V gene is TRBV5-6, the J gene TRBJ2-7; a weak D match, TRBD2 (6 bases). The CDR3 length is 14 residues. V dropped 2 bases and J dropped 0 bases, with 9 bases sitting between them. Looked up from germline, CDR1 is SGHDT and CDR2 is YYEEEE. The CDR3 nucleotides are TGTGCCAGCAGCTTCCCGGGGGACTCCTACGAGCAGTACTTC. Residues: CASSFPGDSYEQYF.